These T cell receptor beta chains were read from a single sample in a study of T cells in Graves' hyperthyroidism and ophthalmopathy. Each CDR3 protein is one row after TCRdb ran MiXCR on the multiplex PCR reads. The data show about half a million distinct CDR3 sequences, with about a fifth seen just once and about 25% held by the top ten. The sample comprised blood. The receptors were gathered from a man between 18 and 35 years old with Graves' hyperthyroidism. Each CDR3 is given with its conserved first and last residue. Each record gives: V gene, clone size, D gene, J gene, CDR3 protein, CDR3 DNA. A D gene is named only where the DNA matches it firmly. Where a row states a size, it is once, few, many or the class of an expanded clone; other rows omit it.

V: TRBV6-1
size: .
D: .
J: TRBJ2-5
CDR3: CASSVHPGRRQQETQYF
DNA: TGTGCCAGCAGTGTACACCCGGGACGTAGGCAACAAGAGACCCAGTACTTC

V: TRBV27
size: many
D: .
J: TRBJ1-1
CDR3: CASSSWDVNTEAFF
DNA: TGTGCCAGCAGTTCCTGGGACGTGAACACTGAAGCTTTCTTT

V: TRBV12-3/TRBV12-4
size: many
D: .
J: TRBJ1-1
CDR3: CASSLRGTLNTEAFF
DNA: TGTGCCAGCAGTTTAAGGGGCACTCTGAACACTGAAGCTTTCTTT

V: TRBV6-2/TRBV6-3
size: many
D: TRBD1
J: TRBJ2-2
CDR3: CASSRTGGYGELFF
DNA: TGTGCCAGCAGTAGGACAGGGGGCTACGGGGAGCTGTTTTTT

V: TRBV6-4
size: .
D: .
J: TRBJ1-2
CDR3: CASSEITGSGYTF
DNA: TGTGCCAGCAGTGAAATTACGGGCTCGGGCTACACCTTC

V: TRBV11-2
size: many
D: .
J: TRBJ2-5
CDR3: CASSRSPGGETQYF
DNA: TGTGCCAGCAGCCGTAGTCCCGGAGGAGAGACCCAGTACTTC

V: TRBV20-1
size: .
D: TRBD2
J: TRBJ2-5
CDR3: CSARASGGPRETQYF
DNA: TGCAGTGCCAGGGCTAGCGGGGGCCCGAGAGAGACCCAGTACTTC

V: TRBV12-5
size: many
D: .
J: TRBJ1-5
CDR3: CASGFGVNQPQHF
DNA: TGTGCTAGTGGTTTCGGGGTCAATCAGCCCCAGCATTTT

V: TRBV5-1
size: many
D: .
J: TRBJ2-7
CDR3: CASSSASYEQYF
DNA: TGCGCCAGCAGTTCCGCTTCCTACGAGCAGTACTTC

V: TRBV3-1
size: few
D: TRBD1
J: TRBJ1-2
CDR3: CASSSRDREVGYTF
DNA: TGTGCCAGCAGCAGCCGGGACAGGGAGGTTGGCTACACCTTC

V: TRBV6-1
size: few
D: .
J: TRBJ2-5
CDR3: CASSDGRTFQETQYF
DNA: TGTGCCAGCAGTGACGGCCGGACATTCCAAGAGACCCAGTACTTC

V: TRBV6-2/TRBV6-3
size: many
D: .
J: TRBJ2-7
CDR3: CATSGGTPYEQYF
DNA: TGTGCCACCTCCGGGGGGACACCCTACGAGCAGTACTTC

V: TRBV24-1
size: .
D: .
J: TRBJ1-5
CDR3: CATSNSNSNQPQHF
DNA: TGTGCCACCAGTAATTCGAATAGCAATCAGCCCCAGCATTTT

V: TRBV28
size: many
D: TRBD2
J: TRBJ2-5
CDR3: CASSDKGLAGLKTQYF
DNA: TGTGCCAGCAGTGATAAAGGACTAGCGGGATTAAAGACCCAGTACTTC

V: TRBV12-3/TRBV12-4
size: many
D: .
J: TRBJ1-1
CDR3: CARGHSTEAFF
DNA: TGTGCCAGGGGGCATAGCACTGAAGCTTTCTTT

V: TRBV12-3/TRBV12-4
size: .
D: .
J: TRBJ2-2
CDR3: CASSLQENTGELFF
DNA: TGTGCCAGCAGTTTGCAAGAGAACACCGGGGAGCTGTTTTTT

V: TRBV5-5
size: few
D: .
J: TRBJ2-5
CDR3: CASSLADIETQYF
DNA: TGTGCCAGCAGCTTAGCGGATATAGAGACCCAGTACTTC

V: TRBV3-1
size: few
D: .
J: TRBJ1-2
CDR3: CASSQKFGPYGYTF
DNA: TGTGCCAGCAGCCAAAAGTTCGGCCCCTATGGCTACACCTTC

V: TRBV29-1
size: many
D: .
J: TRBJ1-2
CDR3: CSVDARIHYGYTF
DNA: TGCAGCGTTGACGCCAGGATCCACTATGGCTACACCTTC

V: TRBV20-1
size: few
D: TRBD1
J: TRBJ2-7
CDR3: CSVRTGGDSYEQYF
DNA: TGCAGTGTTAGGACAGGGGGAGACTCCTACGAGCAGTACTTC

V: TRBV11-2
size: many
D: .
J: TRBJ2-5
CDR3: CASSLVGTQYF
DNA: TGTGCCAGCAGCTTAGTGGGGACCCAGTACTTC

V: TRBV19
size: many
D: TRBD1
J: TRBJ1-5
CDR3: CASSILWTGGDQPQHF
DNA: TGTGCCAGTAGTATACTATGGACAGGAGGGGATCAGCCCCAGCATTTT

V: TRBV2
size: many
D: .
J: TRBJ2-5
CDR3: CASSEDSFQETQYF
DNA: TGTGCCAGCAGTGAGGACTCCTTTCAAGAGACCCAGTACTTC

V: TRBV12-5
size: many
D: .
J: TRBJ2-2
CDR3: CASGLATSDSPNTGELFF
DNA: TGTGCTAGTGGTTTGGCCACGTCGGACAGCCCGAACACCGGGGAGCTGTTTTTT

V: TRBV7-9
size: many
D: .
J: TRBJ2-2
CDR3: CASPRVTGELFF
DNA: TGTGCCAGCCCCCGTGTCACCGGGGAGCTGTTTTTT

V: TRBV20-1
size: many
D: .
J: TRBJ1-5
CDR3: CSATVGGAKDQPQHF
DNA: TGCAGTGCTACCGTTGGGGGGGCTAAGGATCAGCCCCAGCATTTT

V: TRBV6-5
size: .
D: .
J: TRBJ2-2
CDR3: CASSYVGTAKGTGELFF
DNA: TGTGCCAGCAGTTACGTCGGAACAGCGAAAGGCACCGGGGAGCTGTTTTTT

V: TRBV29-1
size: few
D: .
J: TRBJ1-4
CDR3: CSVRHLLRKGKLFF
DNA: TGCAGCGTCAGACACCTACTGCGCAAGGGGAAACTGTTTTTT

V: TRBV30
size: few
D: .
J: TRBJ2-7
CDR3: CAGAQSYEQYF
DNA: TGTGCCGGGGCGCAGTCCTACGAGCAGTACTTC

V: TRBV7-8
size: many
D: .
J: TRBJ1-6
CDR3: CASRDGLDSPLHF
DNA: TGTGCCAGCAGGGACGGCCTTGATTCACCCCTCCACTTT

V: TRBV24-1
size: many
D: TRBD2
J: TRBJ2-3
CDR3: CATSDPSGTSTDTQYF
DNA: TGTGCCACCAGTGATCCTAGCGGGACTAGCACAGATACGCAGTATTTT

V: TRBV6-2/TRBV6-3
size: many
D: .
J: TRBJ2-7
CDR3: CASSYRGAATYEQYF
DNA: TGTGCCAGCAGTTACCGCGGCGCGGCGACCTACGAGCAGTACTTC

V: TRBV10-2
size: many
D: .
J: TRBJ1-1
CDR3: CASRGGRGENTEAFF
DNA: TGCGCCAGCAGGGGTGGCAGGGGCGAAAACACTGAAGCTTTCTTT

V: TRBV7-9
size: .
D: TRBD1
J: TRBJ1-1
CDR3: CASSLPTGETFF
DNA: TGTGCCAGCAGCTTACCGACAGGGGAGACTTTCTTT

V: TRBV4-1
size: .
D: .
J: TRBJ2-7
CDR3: CASSPSSAPEQYF
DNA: TGCGCCAGCAGCCCATCAAGCGCACCCGAGCAGTACTTC

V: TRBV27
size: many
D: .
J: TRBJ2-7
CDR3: CASWDGLSYEQYF
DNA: TGTGCCAGCTGGGACGGTCTCTCCTACGAGCAGTACTTC

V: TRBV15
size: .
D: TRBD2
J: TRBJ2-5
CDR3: CATSRDRGGGGQETQYF
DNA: TGTGCCACCAGCCGAGATAGGGGCGGGGGGGGCCAAGAGACCCAGTACTTC

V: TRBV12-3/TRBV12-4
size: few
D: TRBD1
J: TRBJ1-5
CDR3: CASSFGQGYQPQHF
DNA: TGTGCCAGCAGCTTCGGACAGGGGTACCAGCCCCAGCATTTT

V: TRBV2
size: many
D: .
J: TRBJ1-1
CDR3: CASSEVETTNTEAFF
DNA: TGTGCCAGCAGTGAAGTGGAAACCACTAACACTGAAGCTTTCTTT

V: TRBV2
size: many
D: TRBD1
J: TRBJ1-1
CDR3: CASTPRGGDTEAFF
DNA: TGTGCCAGCACCCCTCGAGGGGGCGATACTGAAGCTTTCTTT

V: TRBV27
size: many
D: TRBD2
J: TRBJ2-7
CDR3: CASSLSAGGSYEQYF
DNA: TGTGCCAGCAGTTTATCTGCCGGGGGGTCCTACGAGCAGTACTTC

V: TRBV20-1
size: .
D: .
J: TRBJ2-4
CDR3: CSAGGWTDKVKNIQYF
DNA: TGCAGTGCCGGGGGGTGGACAGACAAAGTAAAAAACATTCAGTACTTC

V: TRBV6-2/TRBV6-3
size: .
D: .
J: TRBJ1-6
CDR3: CASSYIVRSSYNSPLHF
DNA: TGTGCCAGCAGTTACATCGTGAGAAGCTCCTATAATTCACCCCTCCACTTT

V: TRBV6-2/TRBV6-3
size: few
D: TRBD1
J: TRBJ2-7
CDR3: CASSYSGQLYEQYF
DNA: TGTGCCAGCAGTTACTCGGGACAGCTCTACGAGCAGTACTTC

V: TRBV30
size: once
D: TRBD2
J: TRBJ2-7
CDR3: CAWRYSGSYHEQYF
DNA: TGTGCCTGGAGGTATAGCGGGAGCTACCACGAGCAGTACTTC

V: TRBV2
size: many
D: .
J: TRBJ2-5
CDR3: CASSTPGTGSTETQYF
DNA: TGTGCCAGCAGTACACCCGGGACGGGGTCAACAGAGACCCAGTACTTC

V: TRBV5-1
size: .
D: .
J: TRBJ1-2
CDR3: CASSLNRDGHLGGVGYTF
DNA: TGCGCCAGCAGCTTGAACCGGGACGGCCATCTTGGAGGGGTTGGCTACACCTTC

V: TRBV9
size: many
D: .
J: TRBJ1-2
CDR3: CASSVDSQTWDGYTF
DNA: TGTGCCAGCAGCGTAGATAGTCAGACTTGGGATGGCTACACCTTC

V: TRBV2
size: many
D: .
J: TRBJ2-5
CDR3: CASRGRPETQYF
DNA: TGTGCCAGCAGAGGACGGCCCGAGACCCAGTACTTC

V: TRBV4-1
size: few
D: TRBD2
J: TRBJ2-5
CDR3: CASSPTVGREQETQYF
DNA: TGCGCCAGCAGCCCAACGGTCGGGAGGGAACAAGAGACCCAGTACTTC

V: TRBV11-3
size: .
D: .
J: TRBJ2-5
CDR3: CASSLQSVTGQETQYF
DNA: TGTGCCAGCAGTTTACAAAGCGTGACAGGACAAGAGACCCAGTACTTC

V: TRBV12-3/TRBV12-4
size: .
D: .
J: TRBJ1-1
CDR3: CASRPTANTEAFF
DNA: TGTGCCAGCAGACCCACAGCGAACACTGAAGCTTTCTTT

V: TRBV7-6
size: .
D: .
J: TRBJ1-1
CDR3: CASSLRSMGGDTEAFF
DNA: TGTGCCAGCAGCCTACGGTCCATGGGCGGGGACACTGAAGCTTTCTTT